What follows describes a single T cell receptor beta chain. Its antigen is still unknown. Method: immunoSEQ multiplex PCR; TCRdb's copy keeps in-frame clones and lacks some. Seen here are 4,500 to 6,500 clones, just over 65% observed once, and the top ten hold roughly two fifths. The CDR3 sequence is 19 residues long. V lost 0 bases to trimming and J lost 10 bases; unmatched junction nucleotides: 16. Germline CDR1 reads MGHRA; CDR2 reads YSYEKL. The data originate from a study of CD8 T cell repertoires and HIV-1 epitope variants. Study-level information: Controls included no peptide, Ebola AY9 epitope, and a CMV, EBV, flu pool. T cells were cultured for less than eleven days with cytokines added on days 3 and 7.

Study-wide points: Only beta chains were identified, marking proliferation to antigen, not function.

The genes are TRBV4-1 and TRBJ2-1, with TRBD2 matching 12 bases. The TCR originated in a male donor with HIV. The sample consisted of cultured CD8+ T cells derived from PBMCs. The CDR3: CASSQDLTSGSHPLGEQFF. CDR3 nucleotides: TGCGCCAGCAGCCAAGATCTGACTAGCGGGAGTCATCCCTTAGGGGAGCAGTTCTTC.